The clone carrying this TCR beta chain has a count of ten or more. Its antigen is as yet unknown. This entry is derived from a study of T-cell memory formation after mild COVID-19. Study-wide background: Among the donors, TCR clusters were largely specific to each donor. Whole-study results and caveats: Contracting CD4+ clones were located mainly in CM and EM, and CD8+ clones in EMRA. Day 15 to 85 contracting clones showed balanced CD4/CD8; later expanders leaned CD4+.

TCRdb processed the 5' RACE reads anew with MiXCR; each CDR3 protein has one entry. The repertoire holds about 350,000 distinct CDR3 sequences, roughly 13% seen once, with about 20% in the top ten. This CDR3 region has 15 residues. Germline values: CDR1 SEHNR, CDR2 FQNEAQ (reference sequence). Trimming cost V 1 base and J 1 base, with 7 bases left between them. The chain uses TRBV7-9 and TRBJ2-2; D is unresolved. Sequenced sample: PBMCs or a T cell subset sorted from them (not recorded which). This TCR was recovered from a man aged 18 to 29 who had mild COVID-19 (a few samples of this study predate the infection). Cell type and time point are not known. The CDR3 region is CASSLGPGNTGELFF. The DNA for the CDR3 is TGTGCCAGCAGCTTAGGGCCGGGGAACACCGGGGAGCTGTTTTTT.